The entry below describes one T cell receptor (beta chain). Its antigen is currently not known. Qualities for individual bases were not recorded, and no much larger clone is one base off. The data belong to a study of cytotoxic CD8 clonotypes in ibrutinib-treated CLL (dated by TCRdb to the early 2020s). For context, the study as a whole: The cohort was composed of some twelve relapsed/refractory and roughly 15 treatment-naive patients; IGHV unmutated status was identified in approximately 17 patients. Partial responses were observed in some 24 patients and complete responses in 2; after a median follow-up of around 64 months, remission was maintained in approximately 14 patients and progression was observed in roughly twelve. Samples at response were collected after a median of around twelve months of treatment, with a range of about 6 to 40 months. Samples averaged 255,043 productive templates and about 94,000 productive rearrangements. Longitudinal samples were obtainable from about 30% of the 86 participants in the trial. Cryopreserved peripheral blood mononuclear cells were collected at three points: before therapy, at response, and at either sustained remission or disease progression. Patients were still on ibrutinib when every remission and progressive disease sample was collected.

Each clonotype received, on average, about 9.7x coverage in deep resolution sequencing performed on a MiSeq, where the target depth lay between 1 in 1 million and 1 in 200,000 T cells. The immunoSEQ hsTCRB Kit was used to generate TCR beta libraries. The authors' analysis ran thus. The data were analyzed with ImmunoSEQ Analyzer and ImmunoSEQ Data Assistant, and V, D and J gene assignments followed IMGT definitions. Clonality, which ranges from 0 to 1, was calculated as one minus the normalized Shannon entropy of productive rearrangement frequencies. Only overrepresented clonotypes making up at least 0.05% of the repertoire of each patient were included in the public clonotype analysis. About a dozen age-matched healthy donor repertoires from immuneACCESS served as clonality controls. The table was pulled from immuneACCESS by TCRdb, which kept in-frame rearrangements only. Such tables lose some clones; where checked, under half of the loss comes from unresolved V genes, and the rest has no known cause. V and J calls and clone size are copied from that table; D and trimming were computed from the DNA. Counted in this sample were 150,000 to 250,000 clones; over 55% of them appeared once. The biggest ten clones account for around 15% of the sample.

The research as a whole found: Sampling times were not matched between sustained-remission and progressing patients, and lymph node repertoires were not studied. At baseline, clonality was higher than in age-matched healthy donors and showed a strong correlation with circulating CD8+ T-cell counts. Clonality increased at ibrutinib response, stayed stable in sustained remission, and fell back toward baseline at progression. Public clonotypes were rare and either contracted or stayed stable during treatment, and the rise in clonality at ibrutinib response reflected the expansion of private clonotypes.

The time point label corresponds to: less than 30 months on ibrutinib. For TCR beta library preparation, 1.5 to 2 micrograms of genomic DNA were extracted from the cryopreserved PBMCs. Longitudinal blood samples from CLL patients receiving ibrutinib monotherapy were subjected to high-throughput TCR beta sequencing. The patients were enrolled in a single-center, open-label phase 2 trial of ibrutinib monotherapy. The material sequenced was PBMCs, taken after 24 months of ibrutinib treatment. The sequence derives from a human donor with chronic lymphocytic leukemia.

The base sequence is TGTGCCAGCAATGACACAACAGGGCGTGAGCAGTACTTC. This translates into CASNDTTGREQYF. The V and J segments used are TRBV6-8 and TRBJ2-7, with TRBD1 tentatively as D gene (6 bases match). V is cut by 7 bases and J by 7 bases, and the space between the germline ends is 17 bases. CDR1 MNHGY and CDR2 SAAAGT were looked up in the germline V gene. The CDR3 covers 13 residues, taking in both the cysteine and the phenylalanine. Only the CDR3 part of the read is kept: 39 bases, read in frame from the first base.